The 2 T cell receptor beta chains given below trace back to one sample, sequenced in a study of CD8+ T cells in alopecia areata. Extraction of RNA preceded its reverse transcription into cDNA, which served as the sequencing template. This table comes from immunoSEQ multiplex PCR, and its TCRdb copy is limited to in-frame clones, with some not included. The table has around 270,000 clones, 58% seen once. The treatment: oral pan-JAK inhibitor, 5-10 mg twice daily. This sample comprised CD4+ T cells sorted from blood, obtained at week 24, from a patient treated with tofacitinib. The receptors derive from a human donor with alopecia areata.

This clone came up a few times. The chain's CDR3 is CSVGVSTGANVLTF. In nucleotides, the CDR3 is TGCAGCGTTGGGGTCAGCACTGGGGCCAACGTCCTGACTTTC. This chain uses TRBV29-1 with TRBJ2-6; D is ambiguous. The CDR3 loop spans 14 amino acids. V dropped 4 bases and J dropped 2 bases, with 9 bases sitting between them. Looked up from germline, CDR1 is SQVTM and CDR2 is ANQGSEA.

The rearrangement links TRBV5-1 to TRBJ2-7; perhaps TRBD1 as D (6 bases). Germline lookup yields CDR1 SGHRS and CDR2 YFSETQ. The CDR3 covers 15 residues. Trimming stripped 5 bases from V and 3 bases from J, with 18 bases between. The CDR3 sequence is CASSREQGRGYEQYF. Here the CDR3 DNA reads TGCGCCAGCAGTAGGGAACAGGGTAGGGGCTACGAGCAGTACTTC. Together with reference TRBV5-1 and TRBJ2-7, the CDR3 gives the full variable domain: KAGVTQTPRYLIKTRGQQVTLSCSPISGHRSVSWYQQTPGQGLQFLFEYFSETQRNKGNFPGRFSGRQFSNSRSEMNVSTLELGDSALYLCASSREQGRGYEQYFGPGTRLTVT.